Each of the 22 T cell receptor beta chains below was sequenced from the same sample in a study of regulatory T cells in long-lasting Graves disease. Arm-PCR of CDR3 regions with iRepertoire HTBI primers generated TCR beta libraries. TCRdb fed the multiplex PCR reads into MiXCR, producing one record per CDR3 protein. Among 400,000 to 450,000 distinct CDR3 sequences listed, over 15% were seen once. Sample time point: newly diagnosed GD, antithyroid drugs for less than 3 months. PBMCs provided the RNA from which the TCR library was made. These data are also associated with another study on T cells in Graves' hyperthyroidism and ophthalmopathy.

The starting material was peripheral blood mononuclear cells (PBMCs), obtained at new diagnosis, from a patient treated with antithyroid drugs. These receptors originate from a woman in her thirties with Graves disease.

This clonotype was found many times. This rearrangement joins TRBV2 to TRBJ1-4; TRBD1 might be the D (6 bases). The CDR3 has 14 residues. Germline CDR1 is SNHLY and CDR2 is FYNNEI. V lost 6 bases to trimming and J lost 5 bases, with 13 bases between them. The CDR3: CASRQRTANEKLFF. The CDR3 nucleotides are TGTGCCAGCAGGCAACGGACAGCAAATGAAAAACTGTTTTTT.

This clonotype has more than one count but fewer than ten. CDR3 loop: CASSIEWTSGRDTQYF. DNA for the CDR3: TGTGCCAGCAGTATCGAATGGACTAGCGGGAGGGATACGCAGTATTTT. The chain carries TRBV6-1 and TRBJ2-3, with 14 bases lining up with TRBD2. V trimming: 5 bases; J trimming: 6 bases; junction bases outside the gene matches: 7. In germline, CDR1 is MNHNS, CDR2 SASEGT. The CDR3 consists of 16 residues.

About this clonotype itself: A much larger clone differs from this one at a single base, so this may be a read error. The CDR3 region is CAWKVRTNTEAFF. DNA for the CDR3: TGTGCCTGGAAAGTAAGGACGAACACTGAAGCTTTCTTT. The rearrangement joins TRBV30 to TRBJ1-1; D gene uncertain. V shed 4 bases and J shed 1 base, with 10 bases lying between them. The CDR3 is 13 amino acids. CDR1 and CDR2 (germline): GTSNPN, SVGIG (reference sequence).

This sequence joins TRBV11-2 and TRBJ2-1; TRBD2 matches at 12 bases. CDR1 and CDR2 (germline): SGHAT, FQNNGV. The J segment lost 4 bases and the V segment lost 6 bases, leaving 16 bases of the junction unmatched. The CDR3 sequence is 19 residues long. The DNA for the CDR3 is TGTGCCAGCAGATCCGTCCCGGGACTAGCGGGCGGTAGTTACAATGAGCAGTTCTTC. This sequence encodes CASRSVPGLAGGSYNEQFF.

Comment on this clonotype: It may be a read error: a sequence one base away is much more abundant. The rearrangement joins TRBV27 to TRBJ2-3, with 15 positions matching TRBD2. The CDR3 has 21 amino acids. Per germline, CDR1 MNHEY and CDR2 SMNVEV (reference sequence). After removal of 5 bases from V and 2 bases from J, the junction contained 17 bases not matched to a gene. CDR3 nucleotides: TGTGCCAGCAGTGATTTGAAACCCGGGACTAGCGGGAGGTTCGTCACAGATACGCAGTATTTT. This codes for CASSDLKPGTSGRFVTDTQYF.

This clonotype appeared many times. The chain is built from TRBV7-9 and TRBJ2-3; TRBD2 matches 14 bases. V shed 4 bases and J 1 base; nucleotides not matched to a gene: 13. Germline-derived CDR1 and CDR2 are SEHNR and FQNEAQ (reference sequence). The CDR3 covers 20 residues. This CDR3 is CASSWPSGTSGRKGTDTQYF. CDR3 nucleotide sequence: TGTGCCAGCAGCTGGCCCTCCGGGACTAGCGGGAGAAAGGGCACAGATACGCAGTATTTT.

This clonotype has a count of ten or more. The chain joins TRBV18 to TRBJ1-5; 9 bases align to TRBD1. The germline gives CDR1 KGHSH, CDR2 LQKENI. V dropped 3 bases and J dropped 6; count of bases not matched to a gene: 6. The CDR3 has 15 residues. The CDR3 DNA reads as TGTGCCAGCTCACCGGGACAGGGCGTCGTTCAGCCCCAGCATTTT. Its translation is CASSPGQGVVQPQHF.

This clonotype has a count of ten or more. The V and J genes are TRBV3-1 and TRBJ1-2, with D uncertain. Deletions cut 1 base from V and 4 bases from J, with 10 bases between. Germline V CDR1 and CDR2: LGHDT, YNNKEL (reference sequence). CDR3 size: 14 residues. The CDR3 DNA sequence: TGTGCCAGCAGCCAAGTTGGCAGCTCCTATGGCTACACCTTC. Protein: CASSQVGSSYGYTF.

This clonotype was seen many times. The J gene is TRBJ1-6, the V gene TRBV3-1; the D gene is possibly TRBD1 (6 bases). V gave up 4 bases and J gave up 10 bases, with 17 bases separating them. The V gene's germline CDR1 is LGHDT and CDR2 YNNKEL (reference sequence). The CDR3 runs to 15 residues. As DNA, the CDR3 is TGTGCCAGCAGCCCGAATCGGGGGGGCGGATCACCCCTCCACTTT. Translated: CASSPNRGGGSPLHF.

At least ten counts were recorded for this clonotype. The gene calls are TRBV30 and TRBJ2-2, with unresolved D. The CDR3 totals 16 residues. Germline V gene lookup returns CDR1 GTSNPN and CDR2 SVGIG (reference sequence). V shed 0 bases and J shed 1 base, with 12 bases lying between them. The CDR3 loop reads CAWSVWASLNTGELFF. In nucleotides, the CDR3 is TGTGCCTGGAGTGTATGGGCTTCCTTGAACACCGGGGAGCTGTTTTTT.

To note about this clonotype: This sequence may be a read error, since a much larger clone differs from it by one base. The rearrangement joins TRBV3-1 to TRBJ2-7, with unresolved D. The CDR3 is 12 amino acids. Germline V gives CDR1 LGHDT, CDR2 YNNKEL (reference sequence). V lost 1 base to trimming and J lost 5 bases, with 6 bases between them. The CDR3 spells CASSQGAHEQYF. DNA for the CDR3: TGTGCCAGCAGCCAAGGCGCACACGAGCAGTACTTC.

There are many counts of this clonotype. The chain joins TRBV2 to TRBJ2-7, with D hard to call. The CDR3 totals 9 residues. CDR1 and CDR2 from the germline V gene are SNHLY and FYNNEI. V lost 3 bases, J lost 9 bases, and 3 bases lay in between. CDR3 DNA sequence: TGTGCCAGCAGTGAGGCGCAGTACTTC. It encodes CASSEAQYF.

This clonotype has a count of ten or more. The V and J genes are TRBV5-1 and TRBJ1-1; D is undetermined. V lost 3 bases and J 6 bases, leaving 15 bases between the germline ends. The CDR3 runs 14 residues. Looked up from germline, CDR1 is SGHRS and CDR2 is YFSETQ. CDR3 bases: TGCGCCAGCAGCTACCCGGGGAGGGAGCCTGAAGCTTTCTTT. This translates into CASSYPGREPEAFF.

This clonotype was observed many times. CDR3 region: CASSPERGTDTQYF. The CDR3 nucleotides read TGCGCCAGCAGCCCCGAGCGGGGCACAGATACGCAGTATTTT. This chain joins TRBV5-1 and TRBJ2-3, with D possibly matching TRBD2 (6 bases). Trimming removed 4 bases at V and 1 base at J, with 10 bases between. The germline V gene has CDR1 SGHRS and CDR2 YFSETQ. The CDR3 covers 14 residues.

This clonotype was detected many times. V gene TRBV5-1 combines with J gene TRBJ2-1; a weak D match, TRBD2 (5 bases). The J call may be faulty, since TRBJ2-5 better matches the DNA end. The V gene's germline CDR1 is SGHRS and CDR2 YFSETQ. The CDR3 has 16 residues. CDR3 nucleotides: TGCGCCAGCAGCACCCCCCGCCGGGATTATGGGGAGACCCAGTACTTC. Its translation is CASSTPRRDYGETQYF.

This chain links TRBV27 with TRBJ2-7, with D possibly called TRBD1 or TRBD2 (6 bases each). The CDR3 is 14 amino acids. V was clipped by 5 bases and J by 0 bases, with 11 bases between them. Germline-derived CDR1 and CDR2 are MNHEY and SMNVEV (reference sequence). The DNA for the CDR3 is TGTGCCAGCAGTAGGGGGGCTATCTCCTACGAGCAGTACTTC. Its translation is CASSRGAISYEQYF.

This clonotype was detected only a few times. The CDR3 spells CASSLYGPSLGTDTQYF. CDR3 bases: TGTGCCAGCAGTTTATATGGACCCTCCCTGGGCACAGATACGCAGTATTTT. The gene calls are TRBV27 and TRBJ2-3; the D is unclear. CDR1 is MNHEY and CDR2 is SMNVEV in the germline V gene (reference sequence). The CDR3 runs 17 residues. Between the trimmed V and J ends, which lost 1 base and 1 base, there was a span of 15 bases.

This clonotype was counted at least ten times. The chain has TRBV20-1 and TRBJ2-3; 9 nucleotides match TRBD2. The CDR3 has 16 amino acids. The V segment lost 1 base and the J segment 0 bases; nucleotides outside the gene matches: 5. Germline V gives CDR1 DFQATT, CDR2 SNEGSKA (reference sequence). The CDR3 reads CSARGTSATSTDTQYF. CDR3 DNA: TGCAGTGCTAGAGGGACTAGCGCCACTAGCACAGATACGCAGTATTTT.

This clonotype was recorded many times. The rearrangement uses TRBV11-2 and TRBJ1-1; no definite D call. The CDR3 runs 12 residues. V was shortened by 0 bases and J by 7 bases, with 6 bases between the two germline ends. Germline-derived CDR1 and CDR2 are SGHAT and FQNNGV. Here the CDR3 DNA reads TGTGCCAGCAGCTTAGAAGGGCGTGAAGCTTTCTTT. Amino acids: CASSLEGREAFF.

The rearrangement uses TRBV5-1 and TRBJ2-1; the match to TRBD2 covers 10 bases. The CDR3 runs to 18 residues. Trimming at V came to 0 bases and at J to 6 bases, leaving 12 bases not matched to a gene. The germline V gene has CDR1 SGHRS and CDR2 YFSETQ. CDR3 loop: CASSLVSSGSSPPNEQFF. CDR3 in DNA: TGCGCCAGCAGCTTGGTGTCTAGCGGGAGCTCTCCCCCCAATGAGCAGTTCTTC.

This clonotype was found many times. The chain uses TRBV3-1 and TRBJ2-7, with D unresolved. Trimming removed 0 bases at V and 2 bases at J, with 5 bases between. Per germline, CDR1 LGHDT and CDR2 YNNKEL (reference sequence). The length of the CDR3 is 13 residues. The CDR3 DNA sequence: TGTGCCAGCAGCCAAGAAACTGCCTACGAGCAGTACTTC. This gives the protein CASSQETAYEQYF.

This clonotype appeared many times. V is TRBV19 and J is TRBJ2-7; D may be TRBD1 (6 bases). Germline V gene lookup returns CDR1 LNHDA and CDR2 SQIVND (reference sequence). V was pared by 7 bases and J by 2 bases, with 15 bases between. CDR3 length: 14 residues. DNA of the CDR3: TGTGCCAGTACCGCGACAGGCCGAACCTACGAGCAGTACTTC. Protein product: CASTATGRTYEQYF.